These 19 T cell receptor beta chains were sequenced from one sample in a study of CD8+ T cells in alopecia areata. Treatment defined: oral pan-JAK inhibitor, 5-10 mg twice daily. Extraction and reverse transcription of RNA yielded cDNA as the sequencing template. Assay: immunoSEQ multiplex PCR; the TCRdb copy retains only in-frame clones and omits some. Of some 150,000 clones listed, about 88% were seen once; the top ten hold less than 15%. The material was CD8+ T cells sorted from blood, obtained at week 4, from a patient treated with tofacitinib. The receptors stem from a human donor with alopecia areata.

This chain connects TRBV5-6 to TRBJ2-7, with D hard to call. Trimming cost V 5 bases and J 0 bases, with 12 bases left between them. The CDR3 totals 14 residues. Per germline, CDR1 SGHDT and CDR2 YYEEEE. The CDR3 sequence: CASSGAIFSYEQYF. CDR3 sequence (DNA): TGTGCCAGCAGTGGAGCCATCTTCTCCTACGAGCAGTACTTC.

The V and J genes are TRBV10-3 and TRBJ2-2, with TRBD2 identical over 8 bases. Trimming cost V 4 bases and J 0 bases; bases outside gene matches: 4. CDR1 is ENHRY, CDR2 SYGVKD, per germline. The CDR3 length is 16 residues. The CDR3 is CAISAGGRSNTGELFF. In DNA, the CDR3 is TGTGCCATCAGTGCGGGCGGGAGGTCGAACACCGGGGAGCTGTTTTTT.

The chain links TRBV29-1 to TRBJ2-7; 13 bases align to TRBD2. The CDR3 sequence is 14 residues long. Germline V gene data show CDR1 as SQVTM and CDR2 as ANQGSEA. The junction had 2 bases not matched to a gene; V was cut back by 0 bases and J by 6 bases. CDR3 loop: CSVEEGTSGVEQYF. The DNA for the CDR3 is TGCAGCGTTGAAGAAGGGACTAGCGGGGTCGAGCAGTACTTC.

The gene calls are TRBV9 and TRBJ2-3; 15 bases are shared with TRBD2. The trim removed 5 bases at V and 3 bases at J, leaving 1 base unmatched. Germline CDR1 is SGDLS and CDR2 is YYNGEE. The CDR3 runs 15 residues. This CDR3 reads CASRGTSGRTDTQYF. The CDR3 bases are TGTGCCAGCAGAGGGACTAGCGGGAGGACAGATACGCAGTATTTT. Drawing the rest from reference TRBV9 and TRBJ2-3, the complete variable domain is DSGVTQTPKHLITATGQRVTLRCSPRSGDLSVYWYQQSLDQGLQFLIQYYNGEERAKGNILERFSAQQFPDLHSELNLSSLELGDSALYFCASRGTSGRTDTQYFGPGTRLTVL.

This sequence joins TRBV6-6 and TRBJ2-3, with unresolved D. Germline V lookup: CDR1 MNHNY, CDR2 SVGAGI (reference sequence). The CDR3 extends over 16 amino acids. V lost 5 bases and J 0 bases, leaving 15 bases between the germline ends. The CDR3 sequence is CASSPLVDTSTDTQYF. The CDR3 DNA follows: TGTGCCAGCAGTCCCCTGGTAGATACTAGCACAGATACGCAGTATTTT.

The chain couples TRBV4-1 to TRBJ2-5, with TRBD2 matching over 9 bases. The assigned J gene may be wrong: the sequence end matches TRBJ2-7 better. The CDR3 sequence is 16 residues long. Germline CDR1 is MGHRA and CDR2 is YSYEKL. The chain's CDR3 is CASSQDTAGGGYEQYF. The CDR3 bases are TGCGCCAGCAGCCAAGATACAGCGGGAGGAGGGTACGAGCAGTACTTC.

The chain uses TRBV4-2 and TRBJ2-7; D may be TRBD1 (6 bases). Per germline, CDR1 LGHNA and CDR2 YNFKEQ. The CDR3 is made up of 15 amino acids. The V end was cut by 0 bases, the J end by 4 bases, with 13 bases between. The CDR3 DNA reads TGTGCCAGCAGCCAAGAGGGGCAGGGGCGGTACGAGCAGTACTTC. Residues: CASSQEGQGRYEQYF.

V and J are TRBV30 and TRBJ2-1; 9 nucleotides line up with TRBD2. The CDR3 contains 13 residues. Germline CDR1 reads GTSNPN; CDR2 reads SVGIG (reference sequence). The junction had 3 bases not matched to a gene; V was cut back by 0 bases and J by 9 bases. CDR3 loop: CAWSVVAGVEQFF. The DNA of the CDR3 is TGTGCCTGGAGTGTAGTAGCGGGGGTTGAGCAGTTCTTC.

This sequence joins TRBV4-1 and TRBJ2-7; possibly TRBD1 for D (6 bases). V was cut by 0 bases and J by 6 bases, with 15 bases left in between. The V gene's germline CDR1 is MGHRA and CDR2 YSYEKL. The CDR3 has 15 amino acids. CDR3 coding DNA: TGCGCCAGCAGCCAAGATTACAGGGTCTCGGCCGAGCAGTACTTC. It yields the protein CASSQDYRVSAEQYF.

The CDR3 here is CASSTGQNYGYTF. The CDR3 DNA reads as TGTGCCAGCAGTACCGGACAAAACTATGGCTACACCTTC. This chain uses TRBV27 with TRBJ1-2; tentatively, D is TRBD1 (5 bases). The CDR3 consists of 13 residues. V was cut by 5 bases and J by 2 bases, with 9 bases left in between. Germline V CDR1 and CDR2: MNHEY, SMNVEV (reference sequence).

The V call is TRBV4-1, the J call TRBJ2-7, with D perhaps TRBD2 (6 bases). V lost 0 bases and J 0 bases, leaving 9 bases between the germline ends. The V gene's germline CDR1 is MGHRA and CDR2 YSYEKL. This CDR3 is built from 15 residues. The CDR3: CASSQEARGSYEQYF. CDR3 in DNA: TGCGCCAGCAGCCAAGAGGCGCGGGGCTCCTACGAGCAGTACTTC.

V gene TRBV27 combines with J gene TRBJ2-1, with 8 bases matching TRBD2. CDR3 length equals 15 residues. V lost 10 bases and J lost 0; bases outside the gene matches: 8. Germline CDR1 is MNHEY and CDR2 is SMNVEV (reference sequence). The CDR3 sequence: CATHSGTSSYNEQFF. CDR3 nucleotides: TGTGCCACCCACTCCGGGACTAGCTCCTACAATGAGCAGTTCTTC.

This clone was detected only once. CDR3: CAGPGQKNTEAFF. CDR3 coding DNA: TGTGCCGGGCCCGGACAGAAGAACACTGAAGCTTTCTTT. V usage is TRBV30 and J usage is TRBJ1-1; D is possibly TRBD1 (6 bases). Germline values: CDR1 GTSNPN, CDR2 SVGIG (reference sequence). The CDR3 runs to 13 residues. V lost 8 bases and J 1 base, leaving 14 bases between the germline ends.

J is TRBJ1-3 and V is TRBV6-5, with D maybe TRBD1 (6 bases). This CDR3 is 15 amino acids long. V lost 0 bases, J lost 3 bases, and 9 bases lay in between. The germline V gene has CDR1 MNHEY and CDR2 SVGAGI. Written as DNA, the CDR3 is TGTGCCAGCAGTTACTCCTGGACAGATGGAAACACCATATATTTT. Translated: CASSYSWTDGNTIYF.

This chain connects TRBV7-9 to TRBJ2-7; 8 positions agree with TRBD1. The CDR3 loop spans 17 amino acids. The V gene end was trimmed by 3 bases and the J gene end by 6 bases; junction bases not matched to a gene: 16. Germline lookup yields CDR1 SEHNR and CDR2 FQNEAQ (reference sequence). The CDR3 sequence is CASSFGLAVTGVGEQYF. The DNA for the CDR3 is TGTGCCAGCAGCTTTGGTTTGGCTGTGACAGGGGTGGGCGAGCAGTACTTC.

Here the CDR3 DNA reads TGTGCCAGCAGCTCGGGACAGGGGGCGCGAACTGAAGCTTTCTTT. It translates to CASSSGQGARTEAFF. The V and J genes are TRBV7-9 and TRBJ1-1; 12 nucleotides agree with TRBD1. Per the germline V gene, CDR1 is SEHNR and CDR2 is FQNEAQ (reference sequence). V gave up 4 bases and J gave up 5 bases; unmatched junction bases: 5. This CDR3 is built from 15 residues.

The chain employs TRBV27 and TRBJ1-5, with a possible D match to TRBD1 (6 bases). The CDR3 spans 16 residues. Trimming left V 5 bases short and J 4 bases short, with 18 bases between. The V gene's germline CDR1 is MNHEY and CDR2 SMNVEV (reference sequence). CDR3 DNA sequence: TGTGCCAGCAGTATTATGCCCCCACAGGGTAATCAGCCCCAGCATTTT. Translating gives CASSIMPPQGNQPQHF.

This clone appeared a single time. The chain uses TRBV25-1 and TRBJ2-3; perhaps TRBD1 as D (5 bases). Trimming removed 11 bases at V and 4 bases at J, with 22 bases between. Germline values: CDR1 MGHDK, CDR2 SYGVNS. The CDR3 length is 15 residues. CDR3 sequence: CAPSRVWGDPDTQYF. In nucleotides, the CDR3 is TGTGCCCCCTCCAGGGTTTGGGGTGATCCAGATACGCAGTATTTT.

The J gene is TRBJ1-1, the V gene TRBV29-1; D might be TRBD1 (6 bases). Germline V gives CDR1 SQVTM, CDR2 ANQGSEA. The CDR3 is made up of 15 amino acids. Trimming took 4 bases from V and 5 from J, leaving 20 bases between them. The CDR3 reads CSVGGYAGADTEAFF. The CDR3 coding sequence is TGCAGCGTTGGTGGTTATGCAGGGGCGGATACTGAAGCTTTCTTT.